This T cell receptor (beta chain) was observed in a study of T cells in Graves' hyperthyroidism and ophthalmopathy. This clonotype was seen at least ten times. V shed 9 bases, J shed 2 bases, and the junction held 10 bases outside the gene matches. CDR3 length equals 14 residues. Germline V gene sequence: CDR1 LNHDA, CDR2 SQIVND (reference sequence). Amplification yielded TCR beta CDR3 regions, with RNA transcripts as the source. HTBI primers drove first-round RT-PCR of the TCR CDR3. TCRdb itself ran the multiplex PCR reads through MiXCR, one entry per CDR3 protein. The sample includes a few hundred thousand distinct CDR3 sequences, 15% to 20% of them seen just once.

The chain carries TRBV19 and TRBJ2-7, with 7 bases matching TRBD1. This TCR came from a woman aged 35 to 49 with Graves' ophthalmopathy. Source material: blood. CDR3 bases: TGTGCCAGCTCCCCGGGACAGATCACCTACGAGCAGTACTTC. Its protein is CASSPGQITYEQYF. Variable domain in full (rest from reference TRBV19 and TRBJ2-7): DGGITQSPKYLFRKEGQNVTLSCEQNLNHDAMYWYRQDPGQGLRLIYYSQIVNDFQKGDIAEGYSVSREKKESFPLTVTSAQKNPTAFYLCASSPGQITYEQYFGPGTRLTVT.